One and the same sample provided the 19 T cell receptor beta chains below, sequenced in a study of shared clonotypes between healthy human individuals. Assay: immunoSEQ multiplex PCR; the TCRdb copy retains only in-frame clones and omits some. The profile covers millions of clones, with over 90% appearing a single time and 0.35% to 0.5% taken by the ten largest. The specimen was naive CD4+ T cells from PBMCs. Stated subset: CD45RA+ positively selected. These receptors originate from a man aged 18 to 30 in good health. Some clones in this sample may be carry-over from other donors' samples.

This clone is a singleton in its sample. This sequence joins TRBV28 and TRBJ2-1; no clear D. The length of the CDR3 is 14 residues. CDR1 and CDR2 from the germline V gene are MDHEN and SYDVKM. Trimming stripped 6 bases from V and 2 bases from J, with 11 bases between. For the CDR3, the DNA is TGTGCCAGCAGAACAGCTCGCCCCTACAATGAGCAGTTCTTC. This codes for CASRTARPYNEQFF.

The rearrangement uses TRBV15 and TRBJ1-5; D call uncertain. V gave up 0 bases and J gave up 1 base, with 13 bases separating them. The CDR3 is 17 amino acids. Germline-derived CDR1 and CDR2 are LNHNV and YYDKDF (reference sequence). The CDR3 nucleotides are TGTGCCACCAGCAGAGATCCTGGGTTAACGAGCAATCAGCCCCAGCATTTT. Translated, it gives CATSRDPGLTSNQPQHF.

The chain links TRBV7-2 to TRBJ2-2, with D perhaps matching TRBD2 (5 bases). The CDR3 spans 14 residues. Trimming removed 3 bases at V and 4 bases at J, with 9 bases between. The V gene's germline CDR1 is SGHTA and CDR2 FQGNSA. This CDR3 reads CASSFRTPTGELFF. The CDR3 nucleotides are TGTGCCAGCAGCTTCCGGACTCCCACCGGGGAGCTGTTTTTT.

The rearrangement links TRBV12-5 to TRBJ2-7; D not certain. Trimming left V 2 bases short and J 0 bases short, with 11 bases between. Germline V gene sequence: CDR1 LGHNT, CDR2 FRNRAP. This CDR3 has 15 residues. The CDR3 DNA reads as TGTGCTAGTGGTTTGTACTACAAAAGCTCCTACGAGCAGTACTTC. Translated, it gives CASGLYYKSSYEQYF.

The rearrangement joins TRBV7-6 to TRBJ1-4, with no clear D. The CDR3 covers 15 residues. Deletions cut 2 bases from V and 0 bases from J, with 7 bases between. Germline-derived CDR1 and CDR2 are SGHVS and FNYEAQ. The CDR3 DNA reads as TGTGCCAGCAGCTTATTAGGGACAACTAATGAAAAACTGTTTTTT. As protein: CASSLLGTTNEKLFF.

The sample holds one count of this clone. This rearrangement joins TRBV7-9 to TRBJ1-1, with 7 bases aligning to TRBD1. V lost 11 bases to trimming and J lost 0 bases; unmatched junction nucleotides: 9. The CDR3 is made up of 14 amino acids. CDR1 and CDR2 (germline): SEHNR, FQNEAQ (reference sequence). CDR3 loop: CAGQQGTMNTEAFF. The CDR3 nucleotides read TGTGCCGGGCAACAGGGGACCATGAACACTGAAGCTTTCTTT. Variable domain in full (rest from reference TRBV7-9 and TRBJ1-1): DTGVSQNPRHKITKRGQNVTFRCDPISEHNRLYWYRQTLGQGPEFLTYFQNEAQLEKSRLLSDRFSAERPKGSFSTLEIQRTEQGDSAMYLCAGQQGTMNTEAFFGQGTRLTVV.

J is TRBJ1-5 and V is TRBV27, with TRBD1 identical over 8 bases. Germline assignment: CDR1 MNHEY and CDR2 SMNVEV (reference sequence). The V gene end was trimmed by 7 bases and the J gene end by 4 bases; junction bases not matched to a gene: 9. The CDR3 is 15 residues long. CDR3 region: CASKTGALRNQPQHF. CDR3 nucleotide sequence: TGTGCCAGCAAGACAGGGGCCCTCCGGAATCAGCCCCAGCATTTT.

V is TRBV5-8 and J is TRBJ2-5; D remains ambiguous. The CDR3 consists of 14 residues. Germline CDR1 reads SGHTS; CDR2 reads YDEGEE. V gave up 0 bases and J gave up 5 bases, with 11 bases separating them. In DNA form, the CDR3 reads TGTGCCAGCAGCTTGGGTGCGGCCTCGGAGACCCAGTACTTC. This encodes CASSLGAASETQYF.

V gene TRBV25-1 combines with J gene TRBJ2-1; the match to TRBD1 covers 8 bases. Germline V gene sequence: CDR1 MGHDK, CDR2 SYGVNS. Trimming cost V 1 base and J 5 bases; bases outside gene matches: 7. This CDR3 comprises 16 residues. DNA of the CDR3: TGTGCCAGCAGTGAATGGAGGACAGGGTTCGACAATGAGCAGTTCTTC. Protein product: CASSEWRTGFDNEQFF.

This clone was counted once. The rearrangement uses TRBV6-5 and TRBJ1-1; 9 bases agree with TRBD1. The CDR3 is 15 amino acids. Germline V CDR1 and CDR2: MNHEY, SVGAGI. Losses at the gene ends were 2 bases for V and 2 bases for J; bases not matched to a gene: 3. CDR3 loop: CASSYQQGANTEAFF. CDR3 in DNA: TGTGCCAGCAGTTACCAACAGGGGGCAAACACTGAAGCTTTCTTT.

V gene TRBV29-1 combines with J gene TRBJ2-1; D is unclear. The CDR3 covers 12 residues. V was trimmed by 7 bases and J by 0 bases, leaving 7 bases between them. Looked up from germline, CDR1 is SQVTM and CDR2 is ANQGSEA. CDR3 region: CSGASSYNEQFF. As DNA, the CDR3 is TGCAGCGGGGCAAGCTCCTACAATGAGCAGTTCTTC.

Only a few counts were recorded for this clone. V and J are TRBV30 and TRBJ1-1, with D unresolved. The germline V gene encodes CDR1 GTSNPN and CDR2 SVGIG (reference sequence). V was cut by 1 base and J by 1 base, with 7 bases left in between. This CDR3 spans 13 amino acids. The CDR3 bases are TGTGCCTGGAGTGGGGAGGAGAACACTGAAGCTTTCTTT. Its protein product is CAWSGEENTEAFF.

The sample holds a few counts of this clone. The junction shows a germline mismatch at one end, possibly a read error. This chain links TRBV5-1 with TRBJ2-7; D is perhaps TRBD1 (6 bases). This CDR3 contains 11 residues. Looked up from germline, CDR1 is SGHRS and CDR2 is YFSETQ. CDR3 nucleotides: TGCGCCAGCAGGGACGGACAGTCAACGAACTTC. Amino acid sequence: CASRDGQSTNF.

About this clone itself: The same CDR3 is also encoded by other DNA sequences in this sample. This chain links TRBV9 with TRBJ2-5, with TRBD1 identical over 7 bases. CDR3 size: 13 residues. J gave up 4 bases and V 2 bases, and 2 bases lay outside the gene matches. Germline CDR1 is SGDLS and CDR2 is YYNGEE. The CDR3 sequence is CASSVSGGETQYF. CDR3 nucleotide sequence: TGTGCCAGCAGCGTGTCAGGGGGAGAGACCCAGTACTTC.

The chain couples TRBV9 to TRBJ1-4, with TRBD1 identical over 8 bases. CDR1 and CDR2 from the germline V gene are SGDLS and YYNGEE. This CDR3 comprises 15 residues. The V segment lost 3 bases and the J segment 8 bases; nucleotides outside the gene matches: 9. The CDR3 DNA is TGTGCCAGCAGCGCCCAGACAGGGGTAGGCGAAAAACTGTTTTTT. It specifies CASSAQTGVGEKLFF.

The chain carries TRBV15 and TRBJ1-1, with 7 positions matching TRBD1. CDR1 is LNHNV, CDR2 YYDKDF, per germline (reference sequence). The CDR3 is 18 amino acids. After removal of 5 bases from V and 4 bases from J, the junction contained 19 bases not matched to a gene. The CDR3: CATSVPSAGQTRTTEAFF. DNA for the CDR3: TGTGCCACCAGCGTCCCTTCGGCGGGACAGACAAGAACCACTGAAGCTTTCTTT.

The chain links TRBV2 to TRBJ2-5; D gene uncertain. Germline loops: CDR1 SNHLY, CDR2 FYNNEI. Trimming pared 2 bases from V and 5 bases from J, leaving 12 bases between. The length of the CDR3 is 14 residues. The CDR3 DNA reads as TGTGCCAGCAGTGAACCCCCTGCCGAGGAGACCCAGTACTTC. As protein: CASSEPPAEETQYF.

This clone appeared once. The rearrangement links TRBV7-2 to TRBJ2-1; D gene unclear. Trimming stripped 1 base from V and 6 bases from J, with 10 bases between. Germline lookup yields CDR1 SGHTA and CDR2 FQGNSA. The CDR3 is 14 residues long. In nucleotides, the CDR3 is TGTGCCAGCAGCTTAGTTGTAGGAACCAATGAGCAGTTCTTC. Translating gives CASSLVVGTNEQFF.

The chain is built from TRBV4-1 and TRBJ2-5, with 10 bases lining up with TRBD2. With 3 bases clipped from V and 4 bases from J, the junction kept 14 bases outside the gene matches. The germline CDR1 and CDR2 sequences are MGHRA and YSYEKL. The CDR3 contains 18 residues. In nucleotides, the CDR3 is TGCGCCAGCAGCCACATCAGGGGGATAGCGGGAGGTGTAGAGACCCAGTACTTC. It codes for CASSHIRGIAGGVETQYF.